The rows below give T cell receptor beta chains drawn from one sample of a study of T-cell reconstitution after alpha-beta-depleted transplantation in children. TCRdb recomputed calls from the PCR reads with MiXCR, one row per CDR3 protein. Of approximately 640,000 distinct CDR3 sequences detected, about 15% appear once; the ten largest clones hold 1.1%. The sequencing used PBMCs from the stem cell graft donor, collected from the stem cell graft. The receptor set was obtained from a human donor who donated a stem cell graft to a child with acute myeloid leukemia. The CDR3 runs from the conserved cysteine through the conserved F or W. Each record gives: J gene, V gene, CDR3 protein.

J: TRBJ2-3; V: TRBV25-1; CDR3: CASSPNFYTDTQYF
J: TRBJ2-4; V: TRBV12-3/TRBV12-4; CDR3: CASSGLERGIQYF
J: TRBJ2-1; V: TRBV5-1; CDR3: CASSRDSGGLRNEQFF
J: TRBJ2-7; V: TRBV20-1; CDR3: CSARGLAGDEQYF
J: TRBJ2-7; V: TRBV29-1; CDR3: CSVAPGQGEQYF
J: TRBJ2-5; V: TRBV20-1; CDR3: CSAEDQGPQETQYF
J: TRBJ2-3; V: TRBV2; CDR3: CASSGGGVSADTQYF
J: TRBJ1-1; V: TRBV7-2; CDR3: CASSWDGTASSEAFF
J: TRBJ2-3; V: TRBV20-1; CDR3: CSAMDSPGDTQYF
J: TRBJ2-1; V: TRBV7-2; CDR3: CASTPLTGIYEQFF